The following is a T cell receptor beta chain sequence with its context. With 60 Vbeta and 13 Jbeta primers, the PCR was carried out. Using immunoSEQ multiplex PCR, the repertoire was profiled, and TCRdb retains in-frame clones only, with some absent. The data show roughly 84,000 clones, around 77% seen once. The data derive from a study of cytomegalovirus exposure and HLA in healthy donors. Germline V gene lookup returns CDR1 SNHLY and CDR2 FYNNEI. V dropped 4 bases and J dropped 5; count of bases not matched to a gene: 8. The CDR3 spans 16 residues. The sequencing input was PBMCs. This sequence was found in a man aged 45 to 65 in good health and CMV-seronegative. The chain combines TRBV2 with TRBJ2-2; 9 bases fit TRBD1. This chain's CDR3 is CASSVMGGQGTGELFF. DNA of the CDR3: TGTGCCAGCAGTGTTATGGGAGGACAGGGGACCGGGGAGCTGTTTTTT. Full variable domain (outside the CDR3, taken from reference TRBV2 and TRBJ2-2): EPEVTQTPSHQVTQMGQEVILRCVPISNHLYFYWYRQILGQKVEFLVSFYNNEISEKSEIFDDQFSVERPDGSNFTLKIRSTKLEDSAMYFCASSVMGGQGTGELFFGEGSRLTVL.